Below are 18 T cell receptor beta chains sequenced from a single sample in a study of persistence of HIV-infected CD4 T cells. Lysates of CMV-infected fibroblasts at 10 ug/mL stimulated these cells. Memory cells lacking CD40L and CD69 with high CD45RO were sorted. Their antigens are not known. This was the immunoSEQ version 4 assay in survey mode. Clones were read by immunoSEQ multiplex PCR, and TCRdb kept only the in-frame ones, dropping some. The sample has tens of thousands of clones, roughly 80% seen once; the top ten hold roughly 6.7%. The sequencing used CD4+ T cells sorted from PBMCs after approximately 19-hour stimulation, collected from a patient who received antiretroviral therapy. Receptor source: an adult woman with HIV who was CMV-seropositive.

The J gene is TRBJ1-1, the V gene TRBV6-6; no clear D gene. The germline V and J ends were trimmed by 4 bases and 6 bases, with 12 bases remaining between them. CDR3 length: 13 residues. From germline, CDR1 is MNHNY and CDR2 SVGAGI (reference sequence). CDR3 sequence: CASSLTPTAEAFF. The CDR3 nucleotides read TGTGCCAGCAGTTTGACCCCCACCGCTGAAGCTTTCTTT.

The chain employs TRBV5-1 and TRBJ2-3; D might be TRBD1 (5 bases). The CDR3 has 14 amino acids. V dropped 3 bases and J dropped 5 bases, with 13 bases sitting between them. CDR1 is SGHRS and CDR2 is YFSETQ in the germline V gene. The CDR3 DNA reads as TGCGCCAGCAGCTGGGGCAGGCCTCAAGATACGCAGTATTTT. This gives the protein CASSWGRPQDTQYF.

V and J are TRBV18 and TRBJ1-2; 8 bases are a match to TRBD1. Looked up from germline, CDR1 is KGHSH and CDR2 is LQKENI. This CDR3 is 14 amino acids long. The trim removed 3 bases at V and 6 bases at J, leaving 6 bases unmatched. The CDR3 spells CASSPNRQGNGYTF. CDR3 nucleotides: TGTGCCAGCTCACCCAACAGACAGGGGAATGGCTACACCTTC.

J is TRBJ2-1 and V is TRBV27; D is ambiguous. The V gene's germline CDR1 is MNHEY and CDR2 SMNVEV (reference sequence). V lost 1 base to trimming and J lost 15 bases, with 16 bases between them. This CDR3 spans 13 amino acids. The CDR3 loop reads CASSLYPQTQRFF. The DNA of the CDR3 is TGTGCCAGCAGTTTATATCCCCAAACGCAACGGTTCTTC.

This clone was seen a few times. This chain uses TRBV5-6 with TRBJ2-1; 11 positions match TRBD2. Germline V gene sequence: CDR1 SGHDT, CDR2 YYEEEE. V lost 1 base to trimming and J lost 4 bases; unmatched junction nucleotides: 1. The CDR3 is 15 residues long. The DNA of the CDR3 is TGTGCCAGCAGCTTGACTAGCGGGGGATACAATGAGCAGTTCTTC. Residues: CASSLTSGGYNEQFF.

This chain links TRBV24-1 with TRBJ2-5; D uncertain. The CDR3 has 13 residues. V was clipped by 9 bases and J by 5 bases, with 15 bases between them. Germline V lookup: CDR1 KGHDR, CDR2 SFDVKD. CDR3 sequence: CATSELGVETQYF. The CDR3 nucleotides are TGTGCCACCTCAGAGTTGGGTGTGGAGACCCAGTACTTC.

The chain employs TRBV2 and TRBJ1-1; 8 bases match TRBD1. Trimming cost V 6 bases and J 5 bases; bases outside gene matches: 5. The CDR3 covers 13 residues. CDR1 is SNHLY, CDR2 FYNNEI, per germline. In nucleotides, the CDR3 is TGTGCCAGCAGGGCGGACAGGGAGACTGAAGCTTTCTTT. As protein: CASRADRETEAFF.

V is TRBV5-1 and J is TRBJ1-2, with a tentative D call TRBD1 (6 bases). Germline V gene lookup returns CDR1 SGHRS and CDR2 YFSETQ. Trimming removed 0 bases at V and 5 bases at J, with 11 bases between. The CDR3 has 14 amino acids. CDR3 bases: TGCGCCAGCAGCTTGGGCAGGGGTGATTATGGCTACACCTTC. Amino acids: CASSLGRGDYGYTF.

The rearrangement joins TRBV24-1 to TRBJ2-7, with D perhaps TRBD1 (6 bases). This CDR3 has 14 amino acids. V lost 4 bases and J 2 bases, leaving 11 bases between the germline ends. Germline V CDR1 and CDR2: KGHDR, SFDVKD. The CDR3 DNA reads as TGTGCCACCAGTGACCCGGACAGCCCCTACGAGCAGTACTTC. Protein product: CATSDPDSPYEQYF.

This clone was recorded only once. This CDR3 is CASSRQGNTEAFF. CDR3 in DNA: TGTGCCAGCAGTCGTCAGGGGAACACTGAAGCTTTCTTT. This chain links TRBV6-4 with TRBJ1-1; TRBD1 is a possible D gene (5 bases). The V end lost 5 bases, the J end lost 1 base, and 8 bases lay between the germline ends. Germline-derived CDR1 and CDR2 are MRHNA and SNTAGT. The CDR3 contains 13 residues.

This chain connects TRBV18 to TRBJ2-7, with 7 bases identical to TRBD1. Losses at the gene ends were 3 bases for V and 6 bases for J; bases not matched to a gene: 5. The CDR3 contains 13 residues. Germline CDR1 reads KGHSH; CDR2 reads LQKENI. CDR3 protein: CASSPETGTEQYF. In DNA form, the CDR3 reads TGTGCCAGCTCACCCGAGACAGGGACCGAGCAGTACTTC.

The rearrangement links TRBV5-1 to TRBJ2-7; 8 bases are shared with TRBD2. Germline V gene sequence: CDR1 SGHRS, CDR2 YFSETQ. The CDR3 contains 15 residues. V trimming: 4 bases; J trimming: 0 bases; junction bases outside the gene matches: 6. The CDR3 reads CASSPGLAASYEQYF. In DNA, the CDR3 is TGCGCCAGCAGCCCTGGACTAGCTGCCTCCTACGAGCAGTACTTC.

V is TRBV2 and J is TRBJ2-1; weak D call: TRBD1 (6 bases). Germline V gene lookup returns CDR1 SNHLY and CDR2 FYNNEI. This CDR3 has 15 amino acids. V lost 3 bases to trimming and J lost 6 bases, with 15 bases between them. Written as DNA, the CDR3 is TGTGCCAGCAGTGAGGGACAACTGGCCCTCAATGAGCAGTTCTTC. Translating gives CASSEGQLALNEQFF.

This chain uses TRBV5-1 with TRBJ1-1, with 9 bases that match TRBD1. CDR1 and CDR2 (germline): SGHRS, YFSETQ. After removal of 1 base from V and 3 bases from J, the junction contained 4 bases not matched to a gene. CDR3 size: 15 residues. In nucleotides, the CDR3 is TGCGCCAGCAGCTTGCCTCGGACAGGGGACACTGAAGCTTTCTTT. This codes for CASSLPRTGDTEAFF.

The chain employs TRBV3-1 (or the pseudogene TRBV3-2) and TRBJ2-2; D unclear. Germline V gene sequence: CDR1 LGHDT, CDR2 YNNKEL (reference sequence). The CDR3 spans 14 residues. V shed 3 bases and J shed 4 bases, with 9 bases lying between them. CDR3 protein: CASSQSGLTGELFF. CDR3 coding DNA: TGTGCCAGCAGCCAGTCCGGCCTCACCGGGGAGCTGTTTTTT.

The chain is built from TRBV7-2 and TRBJ2-1; 7 nucleotides align to TRBD2. The CDR3 extends over 15 amino acids. Per germline, CDR1 SGHTA and CDR2 FQGNSA. Trimming removed 3 bases from V and 4 bases from J; junction bases left unmatched: 6. The CDR3 coding sequence is TGTGCCAGCAGCTTGGGAGGGCGGCTGTACAATGAGCAGTTCTTC. It codes for CASSLGGRLYNEQFF.

The chain links TRBV19 to TRBJ2-1, with D possibly TRBD2 on 6 matching bases. Trimming cost V 6 bases and J 8 bases, with 11 bases left between them. The CDR3 is made up of 12 amino acids. Germline V lookup: CDR1 LNHDA, CDR2 SQIVND (reference sequence). CDR3 in amino acids: CASRGRRDEQFF. CDR3 sequence (DNA): TGTGCCAGTAGGGGTAGGAGGGATGAGCAGTTCTTC.

V gene TRBV18 combines with J gene TRBJ1-4; D call uncertain. Per germline, CDR1 KGHSH and CDR2 LQKENI. Trimming left V 3 bases short and J 1 base short, with 6 bases between. CDR3 size: 14 residues. CDR3 DNA: TGTGCCAGCTCACCGGGCAGAACTAATGAAAAACTGTTTTTT. The encoded protein is CASSPGRTNEKLFF.